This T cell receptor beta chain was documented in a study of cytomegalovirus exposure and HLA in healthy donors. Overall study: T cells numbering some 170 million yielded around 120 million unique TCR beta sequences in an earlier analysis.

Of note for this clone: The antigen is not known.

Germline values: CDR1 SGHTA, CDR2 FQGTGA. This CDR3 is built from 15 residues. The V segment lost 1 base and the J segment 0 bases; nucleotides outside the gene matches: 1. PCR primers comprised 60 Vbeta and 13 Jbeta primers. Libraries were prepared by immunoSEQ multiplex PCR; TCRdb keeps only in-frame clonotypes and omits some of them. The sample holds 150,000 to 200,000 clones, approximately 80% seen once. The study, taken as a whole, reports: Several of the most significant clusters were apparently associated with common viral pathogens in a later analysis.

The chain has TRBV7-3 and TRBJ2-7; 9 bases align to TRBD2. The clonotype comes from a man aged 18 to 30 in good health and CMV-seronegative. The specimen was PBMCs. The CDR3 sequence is CASSLSGGVSYEQYF. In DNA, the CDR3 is TGTGCCAGCAGCTTAAGCGGGGGGGTCTCCTACGAGCAGTACTTC.